This entry concerns a single TCR beta chain. Its antigen is not known. The PCR ran on 60 Vbeta and 13 Jbeta primers. The protocol was immunoSEQ multiplex PCR, while the TCRdb copy is restricted to in-frame clones and leaves out a portion. The table includes around 150,000 clones, approximately 71% detected once. The source of the sample is a study of cytomegalovirus exposure and HLA in healthy donors. Study outcomes and limitations: TCR association rates varied by HLA locus in a later analysis, with DRB1 highest and HLA-C lowest. Cytomegalovirus association was assigned to 150 to 200 TCR beta chains.

This clonotype originated in a man aged 18 to 29 in good health and CMV-seropositive. Input material: PBMCs.

The CDR3: CASSDQRRRVPGNTIYF. The DNA for the CDR3 is TGTGCCAGCAGTGACCAAAGAAGAAGAGTCCCTGGAAACACCATATATTTT. This rearrangement joins TRBV6-1 to TRBJ1-3, with no clear D. Germline V lookup: CDR1 MNHNS, CDR2 SASEGT. Trimming left V 3 bases short and J 2 bases short, with 17 bases between. This CDR3 is 17 amino acids long.